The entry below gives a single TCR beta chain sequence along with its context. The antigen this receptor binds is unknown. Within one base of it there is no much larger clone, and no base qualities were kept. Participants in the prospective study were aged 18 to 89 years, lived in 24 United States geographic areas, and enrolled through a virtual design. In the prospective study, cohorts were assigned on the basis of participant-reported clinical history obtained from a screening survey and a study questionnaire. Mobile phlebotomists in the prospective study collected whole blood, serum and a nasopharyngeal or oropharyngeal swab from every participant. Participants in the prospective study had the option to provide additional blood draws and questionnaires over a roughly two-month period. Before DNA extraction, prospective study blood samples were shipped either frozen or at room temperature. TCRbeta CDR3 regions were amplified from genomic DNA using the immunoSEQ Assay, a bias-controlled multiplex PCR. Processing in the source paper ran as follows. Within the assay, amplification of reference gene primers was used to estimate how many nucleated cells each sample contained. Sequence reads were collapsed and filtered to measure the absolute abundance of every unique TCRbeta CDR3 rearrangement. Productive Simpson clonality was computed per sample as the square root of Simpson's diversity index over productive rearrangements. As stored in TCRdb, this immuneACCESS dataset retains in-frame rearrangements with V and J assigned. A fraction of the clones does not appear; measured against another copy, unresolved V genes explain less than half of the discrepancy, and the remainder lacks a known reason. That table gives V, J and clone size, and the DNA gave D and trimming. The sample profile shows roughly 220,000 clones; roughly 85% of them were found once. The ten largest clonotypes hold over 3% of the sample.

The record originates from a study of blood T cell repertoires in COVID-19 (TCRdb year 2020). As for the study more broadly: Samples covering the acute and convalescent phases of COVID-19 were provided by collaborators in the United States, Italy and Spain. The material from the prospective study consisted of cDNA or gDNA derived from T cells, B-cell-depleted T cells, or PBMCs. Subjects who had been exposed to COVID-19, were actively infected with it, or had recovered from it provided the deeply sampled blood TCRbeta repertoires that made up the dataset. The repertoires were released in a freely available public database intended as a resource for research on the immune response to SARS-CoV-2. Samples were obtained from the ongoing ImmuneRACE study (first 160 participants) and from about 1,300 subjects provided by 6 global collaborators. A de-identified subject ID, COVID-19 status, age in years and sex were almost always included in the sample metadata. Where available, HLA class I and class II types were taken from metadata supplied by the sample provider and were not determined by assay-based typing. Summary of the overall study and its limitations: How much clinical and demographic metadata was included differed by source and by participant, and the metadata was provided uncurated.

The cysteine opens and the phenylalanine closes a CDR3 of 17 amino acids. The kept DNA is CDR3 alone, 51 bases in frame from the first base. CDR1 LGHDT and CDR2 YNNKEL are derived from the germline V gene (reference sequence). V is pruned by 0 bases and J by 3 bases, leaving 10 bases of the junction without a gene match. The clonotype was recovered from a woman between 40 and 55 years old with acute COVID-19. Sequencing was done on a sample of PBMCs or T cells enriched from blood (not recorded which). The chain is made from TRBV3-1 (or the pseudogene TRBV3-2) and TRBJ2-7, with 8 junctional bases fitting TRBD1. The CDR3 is CASSQDLPTGAYYEQYF. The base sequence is TGTGCCAGCAGCCAAGATCTGCCGACAGGGGCTTACTACGAGCAGTACTTC.